The clone carrying this T cell receptor beta chain was recorded a few times. As yet, its antigen is unknown. The sample is drawn from a study of T cells after yellow fever vaccination. Study details: Fractions with few cells were prepared using SMART-Seq v4 Ultra Low Input.

Per germline, CDR1 SQVTM and CDR2 ANQGSEA. V was shortened by 4 bases and J by 1 base, with 7 bases between the two germline ends. The CDR3 spans 12 residues. Generation of TCR cDNA used 5'RACE template switching (which added a universal primer site and UMIs). MiXCR, run by TCRdb on the 5' RACE reads, gives a single entry per CDR3 protein. Here the sample spans around 300,000 distinct CDR3 sequences, roughly 4% being singletons. Study-wide results and caveats: Contamination by abundant bulk-population clonotypes could be present in FACS-sorted repertoires. Compared with primary, the secondary response was weaker and peaked at day 5, not 15.

V and J are TRBV29-1 and TRBJ2-5; D ambiguous. Source: PBMCs, taken 5 days after the yellow fever booster vaccination. The receptor was isolated from a man aged 18-30 years who received the YFV17D yellow fever vaccine. The DNA for the CDR3 is TGCAGCGTTGTAATGATCCAAGAGACCCAGTACTTC. As protein: CSVVMIQETQYF.